The sequence of this T cell receptor beta chain was determined in a study of blood T cell repertoires in COVID-19. Whole-study context: Acute-phase and convalescent COVID-19 samples originated in the United States, Italy and Spain. In each case, the material was cDNA or gDNA derived from T cells, B-cell-depleted T cells, or PBMCs.

The germline V gene encodes CDR1 MDHEN and CDR2 SYDVKM. V was clipped by 11 bases and J by 7 bases, with 9 bases between them. The length of the CDR3 is 10 residues. In the original workflow: Estimated nucleated cell counts came from reference gene primer amplification. Profiled with immunoSEQ multiplex PCR; TCRdb holds only in-frame clones, not every one. V and J calls and clone size follow that table, whereas D and trimming were derived from the DNA. The sample carries 100,000 to 150,000 clones, roughly 69% recorded once. The gene calls are TRBV28 and TRBJ1-5; D is uncertain. The origin of this receptor is a woman aged 65 to 85 with acute or convalescent COVID-19. Source material: peripheral blood. The CDR3 loop reads CASNRQPQHF. The CDR3 DNA reads as TGTGCCTCCAATCGGCAGCCCCAGCATTTT.